Below are 31 T cell receptor beta chains sequenced from a single sample in a study of T cell responses to AZD1222 COVID-19 vaccine (dated by TCRdb to about 2021). According to the study, the label for this sample's time point signals: about 28 days (+/-7) after the second vaccine dose. The library was built by means of the immunoSEQ multiplex PCR assay. TCRdb obtained this table from immuneACCESS and retained in-frame rearrangements with V and J assigned. These tables miss some clones; where compared with another copy, unresolved V genes account for less than half of the shortfall, and the remainder is unexplained. The sample table holds some 150,000 clones, of which about 92% were seen once. About 3.7% of the sample comes from the top ten. The sequencing here drew on peripheral blood, taken 28 days after the second AZD1222 dose. Source of these receptors: an adult who received the AZD1222 COVID-19 vaccine.

This chain uses TRBV28 with TRBJ1-5; TRBD1 agrees at 7 bases. The CDR3 totals 16 residues. J gave up 3 bases and V 3 bases, and 8 bases lay outside the gene matches. In germline, CDR1 is MDHEN, CDR2 SYDVKM. In DNA form, the CDR3 reads TGTGCCAGCAGTTTCACAGGGGTGGAAAACAATCAGCCCCAGCATTTT. Its translation is CASSFTGVENNQPQHF.

In this sample, this clone turned up once. V and J are TRBV28 and TRBJ1-4; D possibly corresponds to TRBD1 (6 bases). Deletions cut 7 bases from V and 8 bases from J, with 14 bases between. Germline V lookup: CDR1 MDHEN, CDR2 SYDVKM. The CDR3 runs 13 residues. The CDR3 region is CASKQGREEKLFF. In DNA, the CDR3 is TGTGCCAGCAAACAGGGCCGTGAGGAAAAACTGTTTTTT. The full variable domain, its missing parts supplied by reference TRBV28 and TRBJ1-4, is DVKVTQSSRYLVKRTGEKVFLECVQDMDHENMFWYRQDPGLGLRLIYFSYDVKMKEKGDIPEGYSVSREKKERFSLILESASTNQTSMYLCASKQGREEKLFFGSGTQLSVL.

This chain connects TRBV7-8 to TRBJ2-5, with a tentative D call TRBD2 (5 bases). The germline CDR1 and CDR2 sequences are SGHVS and FQNEAQ. V lost 2 bases and J 5 bases, leaving 15 bases between the germline ends. The CDR3 totals 15 residues. Here the CDR3 DNA reads TGTGCCAGCAGCTTACCGGCGGGTATGGGGGAGACCCAGTACTTC. As protein: CASSLPAGMGETQYF.

This clone was seen a handful of times. As DNA, the CDR3 is TGTGCCAGCAGCCAAGGTTGGAATCAGCCCCAGCATTTT. Its translation is CASSQGWNQPQHF. V gene TRBV3-1 (or the pseudogene TRBV3-2) combines with J gene TRBJ1-5, with no clear D. V was pared by 1 base and J by 4 bases, with 5 bases between. CDR3 length equals 13 residues. The V gene's germline CDR1 is LGHDT and CDR2 YNNKEL (reference sequence).

V usage is TRBV7-8 and J usage is TRBJ2-7; D is unclear. CDR1 is SGHVS, CDR2 FQNEAQ, per germline. The CDR3 totals 14 residues. The V end was cut by 1 base, the J end by 2 bases, with 9 bases between. The CDR3 spells CASSLVGLTYEQYF. DNA of the CDR3: TGTGCCAGCAGCTTAGTAGGATTAACCTACGAGCAGTACTTC.

The V call is TRBV29-1, the J call TRBJ1-2; D is undetermined. The CDR3 has 13 residues. Trimming removed 3 bases at V and 4 bases at J, with 12 bases between. Germline V gene data show CDR1 as SQVTM and CDR2 as ANQGSEA. The CDR3 DNA reads as TGCAGCGTTGACAGTTGGGCTAGCTATGGCTACACCTTC. It is translated as CSVDSWASYGYTF.

The chain recombines TRBV11-3 with TRBJ2-7; possibly TRBD1 or TRBD2 for D (5 bases each). Trimming took off 6 bases at V and 6 bases at J, with 12 bases between the two ends. From germline, CDR1 is SGHNT and CDR2 YENEEA. This CDR3 has 12 residues. CDR3 in amino acids: CASSGRGVEQYF. In DNA form, the CDR3 reads TGTGCCAGCAGTGGACGAGGGGTCGAGCAGTACTTC.

The genes are TRBV5-6 and TRBJ1-2; D perhaps matches TRBD1 (5 bases). With 1 base removed from V and 8 bases from J, the gap between germline ends came to 9 bases. Germline CDR1 and CDR2: SGHDT and YYEEEE. This CDR3 spans 12 amino acids. CDR3 coding DNA: TGTGCCAGCAGCTTGTTAGGGGACGGCTACACCTTC. Protein sequence: CASSLLGDGYTF.

This sequence joins TRBV5-1 and TRBJ2-1, with D perhaps assigned TRBD1 or TRBD2 (7 bases each). CDR1 is SGHRS, CDR2 YFSETQ, per germline. V was pared by 3 bases and J by 6 bases, with 16 bases between. CDR3 length equals 15 residues. The CDR3 nucleotides are TGCGCCAGCAGCTCGGGAGGAACAGGGGTCAATGAGCAGTTCTTC. Protein sequence: CASSSGGTGVNEQFF.

The chain uses TRBV10-2 and TRBJ1-3; 11 bases match TRBD1. The CDR3 is 20 amino acids. Germline V gene sequence: CDR1 WSHSY, CDR2 SAAADI. Trimming cost V 5 bases and J 0 bases; bases outside gene matches: 15. CDR3 residues: CASSPQRDRGKAYSGNTIYF. The CDR3 DNA reads TGCGCCAGCAGTCCCCAGAGGGACAGGGGGAAGGCCTACTCTGGAAACACCATATATTTT.

The chain is built from TRBV6-5 and TRBJ1-4; D possibly corresponds to TRBD1 (6 bases). Trimming took 6 bases from V and 5 from J, leaving 13 bases between them. Germline values: CDR1 MNHEY, CDR2 SVGAGI. The CDR3 extends over 14 amino acids. The CDR3 loop is CASSSDRRNEKLFF. Here the CDR3 DNA reads TGTGCCAGCAGCTCCGACAGGAGAAATGAAAAACTGTTTTTT.

This clone was counted once. The gene calls are TRBV28 and TRBJ1-3; D not resolved. In germline, CDR1 is MDHEN, CDR2 SYDVKM. The CDR3 contains 14 residues. V gave up 3 bases and J gave up 4 bases, with 10 bases separating them. The CDR3 spells CASSFVGIGNTIYF. The CDR3 DNA sequence: TGTGCCAGCAGTTTCGTCGGGATAGGAAACACCATATATTTT.

The gene calls are TRBV18 and TRBJ2-3; TRBD2 matches at 7 bases. Germline V gives CDR1 KGHSH, CDR2 LQKENI. The CDR3 sequence is 15 residues long. V shed 8 bases and J 2 bases; nucleotides not matched to a gene: 10. The CDR3 sequence: CASRSAGVYTDTQYF. The CDR3 nucleotides are TGTGCCAGCCGGTCGGCGGGAGTATACACAGATACGCAGTATTTT.

The rearrangement joins TRBV25-1 to TRBJ1-1; 8 positions agree with TRBD1. This CDR3 has 11 amino acids. Per the germline V gene, CDR1 is MGHDK and CDR2 is SYGVNS. The trim removed 8 bases at V and 10 bases at J, leaving 6 bases unmatched. CDR3 DNA sequence: TGTGCCAGCTCAGGGGGCAGGGGAGCTTTCTTT. It specifies CASSGGRGAFF.

The CDR3 loop reads CASSEGDRRNEKLFF. CDR3 coding DNA: TGTGCCAGCAGTGAAGGGGACAGGAGGAATGAAAAACTGTTTTTT. The rearrangement links TRBV6-1 to TRBJ1-4; TRBD1 agrees at 8 bases. The trim removed 1 base at V and 5 bases at J, leaving 3 bases unmatched. The CDR3 runs 15 residues. Germline CDR1 reads MNHNS; CDR2 reads SASEGT.

The rearrangement uses TRBV29-1 and TRBJ2-1; D may be TRBD1 or TRBD2 (5 bases each). Trimming shortened V by 7 bases and J by 0 bases, and 13 bases separated the two germline ends. Germline CDR1 is SQVTM and CDR2 is ANQGSEA. The CDR3 contains 14 residues. In DNA form, the CDR3 reads TGCAGCGGATGGGACGGAGACTCCTACAATGAGCAGTTCTTC. Its protein is CSGWDGDSYNEQFF.

The CDR3 DNA follows: TGCGCCAGCAGCACAGACGCGGCTCAGGGAAACACCATATATTTT. Residues: CASSTDAAQGNTIYF. The V gene is TRBV5-1, the J gene TRBJ1-3; no reliable D call. This CDR3 spans 15 amino acids. V lost 4 bases and J lost 4, with 15 bases in between. CDR1 SGHRS and CDR2 YFSETQ come from the germline V gene.

The chain couples TRBV5-6 to TRBJ2-1; TRBD2 matches at 9 bases. V dropped 3 bases and J dropped 2; count of bases not matched to a gene: 9. This CDR3 comprises 17 residues. Germline-derived CDR1 and CDR2 are SGHDT and YYEEEE. In nucleotides, the CDR3 is TGTGCCAGCAGCTCACATCTGAGCGGGAGGCCCTACAATGAGCAGTTCTTC. Residues: CASSSHLSGRPYNEQFF.

The chain carries TRBV7-2 and TRBJ1-6; 7 nucleotides match TRBD1. This CDR3 contains 19 residues. From germline, CDR1 is SGHTA and CDR2 FQGNSA. Trimming took 2 bases from V and 4 from J; bases not matched to a gene: 14. CDR3: CASSLINLKSGQYNSPLHF. For the CDR3, the DNA is TGTGCCAGCAGCTTAATTAACCTTAAATCGGGACAGTATAATTCACCCCTCCACTTT.

The chain carries TRBV6-1 and TRBJ1-1; 7 bases agree with TRBD1. This CDR3 region has 14 residues. Unmatched junction bases numbered 4, after V lost 0 bases and J lost 6 bases. The V gene's germline CDR1 is MNHNS and CDR2 SASEGT. The CDR3 DNA is TGTGCCAGCAGTGAAGCGTTAAGGGGGCCTGAAGCTTTCTTT. It translates to CASSEALRGPEAFF.

The rearrangement links TRBV28 to TRBJ2-6; a weak D match, TRBD1 (6 bases). CDR3 size: 16 residues. Germline V gives CDR1 MDHEN, CDR2 SYDVKM. Trimming shortened V by 4 bases and J by 0 bases, and 10 bases separated the two germline ends. The CDR3 protein is CASSSGTNSGANVLTF. CDR3 nucleotides: TGTGCCAGCAGTTCTGGGACAAACTCTGGGGCCAACGTCCTGACTTTC.

The chain links TRBV6-5 to TRBJ1-2; D is perhaps TRBD1 (5 bases). V was clipped by 1 base and J by 4 bases, with 10 bases between them. The CDR3 extends over 14 amino acids. The germline V gene encodes CDR1 MNHEY and CDR2 SVGAGI. The CDR3 region is CASSYFRVGYGYTF. The CDR3 DNA reads TGTGCCAGCAGTTACTTCAGGGTCGGCTATGGCTACACCTTC.

The V gene is TRBV11-2, the J gene TRBJ2-1; 8 positions agree with TRBD2. Per germline, CDR1 SGHAT and CDR2 FQNNGV. V trimming: 0 bases; J trimming: 4 bases; junction bases outside the gene matches: 5. The CDR3 length is 16 residues. The chain's CDR3 is CASSLDLSGRYNEQFF. CDR3 DNA sequence: TGTGCCAGCAGCTTAGATTTAAGCGGGAGATACAATGAGCAGTTCTTC.

V is TRBV19 and J is TRBJ1-1; D not certain. Germline V gene data show CDR1 as LNHDA and CDR2 as SQIVND (reference sequence). The V end lost 5 bases, the J end lost 4 bases, and 14 bases lay between the germline ends. The CDR3 runs to 14 residues. Written as DNA, the CDR3 is TGTGCCAGTAGTTCCTGGGAGGGCAGCACTGAAGCTTTCTTT. It codes for CASSSWEGSTEAFF.

The chain combines TRBV28 with TRBJ2-1; a possible D gene is TRBD2 (6 bases). V was trimmed by 8 bases and J by 7 bases, leaving 24 bases between them. The CDR3 totals 16 residues. The germline gives CDR1 MDHEN, CDR2 SYDVKM. The CDR3 DNA reads TGTGCCAGCCTCAGCCCAGCAGCGGGTTCAAGGAATGAGCAGTTCTTC. Its translation is CASLSPAAGSRNEQFF.

The chain carries TRBV27 and TRBJ2-7; 7 bases are a match to TRBD2. V trimming: 3 bases; J trimming: 5 bases; junction bases outside the gene matches: 7. Germline lookup yields CDR1 MNHEY and CDR2 SMNVEV (reference sequence). The CDR3 is 14 residues long. Here the CDR3 DNA reads TGTGCCAGCAGTTTCGGACTAGTGGGAAACGAGCAGTACTTC. Amino acids: CASSFGLVGNEQYF.

The V gene is TRBV7-3, the J gene TRBJ2-5, with D maybe TRBD2 (6 bases). CDR3 length equals 15 residues. Germline-derived CDR1 and CDR2 are SGHTA and FQGTGA. The ends were cut back, 5 bases at V and 5 bases at J, with 18 bases in the middle. The CDR3 sequence: CASSRTGTPLETQYF. Here the CDR3 DNA reads TGTGCCAGCAGCAGGACCGGGACTCCCTTGGAGACCCAGTACTTC.

The V and J genes are TRBV27 and TRBJ1-2, with D maybe TRBD1 (6 bases). The V end lost 3 bases, the J end lost 4 bases, and 9 bases lay between the germline ends. Per germline, CDR1 MNHEY and CDR2 SMNVEV (reference sequence). This CDR3 spans 13 amino acids. In DNA form, the CDR3 reads TGTGCCAGCAGTTTTATCAGGGGCTATGGCTACACCTTC. Protein sequence: CASSFIRGYGYTF.

This clone was detected once. The CDR3 region is CASSSFSQGFSNQPQHF. The CDR3 DNA follows: TGTGCCAGCAGTTCTTTCTCCCAGGGATTTAGCAATCAGCCCCAGCATTTT. The V call is TRBV6-2 or TRBV6-3, the J call TRBJ1-5; tentatively, D is TRBD1 (5 bases). V lost 4 bases to trimming and J lost 0 bases, with 16 bases between them. CDR1 and CDR2 from the germline V gene are MNHEY and SVGEGT. The CDR3 sequence is 17 residues long.

V is TRBV28 and J is TRBJ1-1; D remains ambiguous. The CDR3 is 16 residues long. Deletions cut 3 bases from V and 1 base from J, with 15 bases between. The germline V gene encodes CDR1 MDHEN and CDR2 SYDVKM. The CDR3 sequence is CASSFTVTDWNTEAFF. For the CDR3, the DNA is TGTGCCAGCAGTTTCACCGTGACGGATTGGAACACTGAAGCTTTCTTT.

The CDR3 DNA sequence: TGTGCCAGCAGTGAGATGTGGGGCACTGAAGCTTTCTTT. This codes for CASSEMWGTEAFF. This chain uses TRBV2 with TRBJ1-1; D is ambiguous. The CDR3 spans 13 residues. Germline V gene data show CDR1 as SNHLY and CDR2 as FYNNEI. Trimming took off 3 bases at V and 4 bases at J, with 9 bases between the two ends.